This entry lists 11 T cell receptor beta chains sequenced from one sample in a study of T cells in Graves' hyperthyroidism and ophthalmopathy. Amplified TCR beta CDR3 regions derived from RNA transcripts. Primed by the HTBI set, a first-round RT-PCR was run on the TCR CDR3. TCRdb ran MiXCR on the multiplex PCR reads and lists one entry per CDR3 protein. The table records approximately 400,000 distinct CDR3 sequences, about 15% of them present only once. Material: blood. The receptors shown here come from a woman aged 60-70 years with Graves' hyperthyroidism.

This clonotype has at least ten counts. The junction shows a germline mismatch at one end, possibly a read error. This sequence joins TRBV10-3 and TRBJ2-3, with TRBD1 matching 10 bases. This CDR3 is 15 amino acids long. Germline V gene data show CDR1 as ENHRY and CDR2 as SYGVKD. CDR3 nucleotide sequence: TGTGCCATCAGAAACCGGGACAGGGGCACAGATACGCAATATTTT. It is translated as CAIRNRDRGTDTQYF.

This clonotype was observed many times. One junction end disagrees with the germline gene, perhaps due to a read error. V usage is TRBV7-7 and J usage is TRBJ2-5; a possible D gene is TRBD2 (5 bases). This CDR3 contains 15 residues. The germline V gene encodes CDR1 SSHAT and CDR2 FNYEAQ (reference sequence). The CDR3 here is CASSRNGLLKETQYF. Here the CDR3 DNA reads TGTGCTAGCAGCCGAAATGGACTGCTCAAAGAGACCCAGTACTTC.

This clonotype has at least ten counts. The chain joins TRBV19 to TRBJ1-5; 11 nucleotides agree with TRBD1. CDR1 and CDR2 (germline): LNHDA, SQIVND (reference sequence). V shed 4 bases and J 7 bases; nucleotides not matched to a gene: 3. CDR3 length: 14 amino acids. CDR3 protein: CASSRGTGGQPQHF. Written as DNA, the CDR3 is TGTGCCAGTAGTAGGGGGACAGGGGGACAGCCCCAGCATTTT.

In this sample, this clonotype turned up a few times. The V call is TRBV27, the J call TRBJ2-3; 8 bases fit TRBD1. The CDR3 is 15 residues long. Germline trimming cut 3 bases from V and 3 bases from J; bases unmatched to any gene: 5. Germline V CDR1 and CDR2: MNHEY, SMNVEV (reference sequence). The CDR3 loop reads CASSFSDRGTDTQYF. As DNA, the CDR3 is TGTGCCAGCAGTTTTAGTGACAGGGGTACAGATACGCAGTATTTT.

This clonotype came up many times. V and J are TRBV6-1 and TRBJ1-5; tentatively, D is TRBD1 (5 bases). Between the trimmed V and J ends, which lost 6 bases and 1 base, there was a span of 13 bases. The CDR3 is 15 residues long. Germline V gene lookup returns CDR1 MNHNS and CDR2 SASEGT. CDR3 residues: CASSAMGVSNQPQHF. The CDR3 DNA is TGTGCCAGCAGCGCGATGGGGGTAAGCAATCAGCCCCAGCATTTT.

This clonotype occurred many times. This chain joins TRBV28 and TRBJ2-7, with TRBD2 matching over 8 bases. Per germline, CDR1 MDHEN and CDR2 SYDVKM. Losses at the gene ends were 2 bases for V and 4 bases for J; bases not matched to a gene: 7. The CDR3 consists of 15 residues. CDR3: CASSLNGLAGYEQYF. CDR3 sequence (DNA): TGTGCCAGCAGTTTAAATGGGCTAGCGGGTTACGAGCAGTACTTC.

The CDR3: CASSLQGAGAEAFF. The CDR3 DNA follows: TGTGCCAGTAGTCTACAGGGGGCGGGGGCTGAAGCTTTCTTT. The rearrangement joins TRBV19 to TRBJ1-1, with 9 bases fitting TRBD1. Per the germline V gene, CDR1 is LNHDA and CDR2 is SQIVND (reference sequence). The CDR3 is 14 amino acids. V dropped 5 bases and J dropped 6; count of bases not matched to a gene: 7.

This clonotype was recorded a few times. V is TRBV4-1 and J is TRBJ2-2; 9 nucleotides align to TRBD2. This CDR3 comprises 19 residues. After removal of 1 base from V and 2 bases from J, the junction contained 11 bases not matched to a gene. CDR1 is MGHRA and CDR2 is YSYEKL in the germline V gene. The CDR3 bases are TGCGCCAGCAGCCAAGCTCGCGGTAGCGGGAGCCTCAACACCGGGGAGCTGTTTTTT. Protein product: CASSQARGSGSLNTGELFF.

The chain couples TRBV6-1 to TRBJ1-2, with D perhaps TRBD1 (6 bases). The CDR3 contains 12 residues. Per the germline V gene, CDR1 is MNHNS and CDR2 is SASEGT. V lost 6 bases and J 7 bases, leaving 12 bases between the germline ends. The CDR3: CASRQGGGGYTF. Written as DNA, the CDR3 is TGTGCCAGCAGACAGGGAGGGGGTGGCTACACCTTC.

This chain joins TRBV19 and TRBJ2-5, with 9 bases fitting TRBD2. This CDR3 is 15 amino acids long. CDR1 and CDR2 from the germline V gene are LNHDA and SQIVND (reference sequence). The J segment lost 5 bases and the V segment lost 4 bases, leaving 8 bases of the junction unmatched. The CDR3 is CASSRNSGSQETQYF. The CDR3 DNA sequence: TGTGCCAGTAGTAGAAATAGCGGGAGTCAGGAGACCCAGTACTTC. Supplemented by reference TRBV19 and TRBJ2-5, the full variable domain reads DGGITQSPKYLFRKEGQNVTLSCEQNLNHDAMYWYRQDPGQGLRLIYYSQIVNDFQKGDIAEGYSVSREKKESFPLTVTSAQKNPTAFYLCASSRNSGSQETQYFGPGTRLLVL.

This clonotype was detected many times. The chain has TRBV18 and TRBJ1-5; a weak D match, TRBD1 (5 bases). This CDR3 contains 14 residues. V was pared by 2 bases and J by 7 bases, with 12 bases between. Germline CDR1 is KGHSH and CDR2 is LQKENI. This CDR3 reads CASSPGLEGQPQHF. For the CDR3, the DNA is TGTGCCAGCTCACCAGGCCTGGAGGGGCAGCCCCAGCATTTT.